This entry lists 26 T cell receptor beta chains sequenced from one sample in a study of blood T cell repertoires in COVID-19. Produced via immunoSEQ multiplex PCR; TCRdb's table is partial and in-frame only. Here the sample spans a few hundred thousand clones, about 89% being singletons. Input material: PBMCs or T cells enriched from blood (not recorded which). Receptors were obtained from a woman in her 40s who had recovered from COVID-19.

The J gene is TRBJ2-3, the V gene TRBV30, with D uncertain. CDR1 and CDR2 (germline): GTSNPN, SVGIG (reference sequence). The CDR3 runs 12 residues. V was pared by 4 bases and J by 5 bases, with 10 bases between. The CDR3 coding sequence is TGTGCCTGGACTACGTCAGGAGATACGCAGTATTTT. Encoded protein: CAWTTSGDTQYF. The complete variable domain, with remaining parts taken from reference TRBV30 and TRBJ2-3, reads SQTIHQWPATLVQPVGSPLSLECTVEGTSNPNLYWYRQAAGRGLQLLFYSVGIGQISSEVPQNLSASRPQDRQFILSSKKLLLSDSGFYLCAWTTSGDTQYFGPGTRLTVL.

The rearrangement joins TRBV6-5 to TRBJ2-1; D uncertain. Germline CDR1 is MNHEY and CDR2 is SVGAGI. The CDR3 contains 12 residues. Trimming cost V 0 bases and J 9 bases, with 6 bases left between them. CDR3 sequence (DNA): TGTGCCAGCAGTTACTCGACTGGTGAGCAGTTCTTC. This sequence encodes CASSYSTGEQFF.

The chain combines TRBV18 with TRBJ1-5, with 12 bases aligning to TRBD1. V trimming: 6 bases; J trimming: 6 bases; junction bases outside the gene matches: 6. Per the germline V gene, CDR1 is KGHSH and CDR2 is LQKENI. CDR3 length equals 15 residues. DNA of the CDR3: TGTGCCAGCTCGCAGGGGACAGGGGGCAGTCAGCCCCAGCATTTT. Translation gives CASSQGTGGSQPQHF.

This clone occurred once. This chain links TRBV2 with TRBJ2-1; D is perhaps TRBD1 (6 bases). The CDR3 runs to 11 residues. Looked up from germline, CDR1 is SNHLY and CDR2 is FYNNEI. Between the trimmed V and J ends, which lost 8 bases and 11 bases, there was a span of 13 bases. The CDR3: CASGWTAQQFF. The CDR3 coding sequence is TGTGCCAGCGGGTGGACAGCCCAGCAGTTCTTC.

This chain uses TRBV7-2 with TRBJ2-7, with 8 bases that match TRBD1. Unmatched junction bases numbered 3, after V lost 0 bases and J lost 2 bases. CDR1 and CDR2 (germline): SGHTA, FQGNSA. This CDR3 contains 15 residues. The CDR3 reads CASSLAWTGTYEQYF. As DNA, the CDR3 is TGTGCCAGCAGCTTAGCGTGGACAGGGACCTACGAGCAGTACTTC.

The chain carries TRBV30 and TRBJ2-1; 11 nucleotides match TRBD2. Germline assignment: CDR1 GTSNPN and CDR2 SVGIG (reference sequence). The J segment lost 6 bases and the V segment lost 0 bases, leaving 10 bases of the junction unmatched. The CDR3 loop spans 17 amino acids. The CDR3 protein is CAWSVSSGGSIVNEQFF. Written as DNA, the CDR3 is TGTGCCTGGAGTGTGTCTAGCGGGGGGTCGATCGTCAATGAGCAGTTCTTC.

This chain joins TRBV5-4 and TRBJ2-7; the D gene is possibly TRBD1 (6 bases). V dropped 0 bases and J dropped 5 bases, with 9 bases sitting between them. Germline V gene sequence: CDR1 SGHNT, CDR2 YYREEE (reference sequence). CDR3 size: 13 residues. The CDR3 region is CASSLAGGDEQYF. In nucleotides, the CDR3 is TGTGCCAGCAGCTTGGCTGGGGGCGACGAGCAGTACTTC.

This chain joins TRBV7-6 and TRBJ1-1; 8 bases line up with TRBD1. This CDR3 is 16 amino acids long. The germline gives CDR1 SGHVS, CDR2 FNYEAQ. Trimming took 5 bases from V and 10 from J; bases not matched to a gene: 18. Here the CDR3 reads CASSPTRDRNTEGAFF. The CDR3 DNA follows: TGTGCCAGCAGCCCCACCCGGGACAGGAACACCGAGGGAGCTTTCTTT.

The V call is TRBV28, the J call TRBJ2-5; 12 nucleotides align to TRBD2. J gave up 4 bases and V 7 bases, and 7 bases lay outside the gene matches. This CDR3 region has 15 residues. From germline, CDR1 is MDHEN and CDR2 SYDVKM. This CDR3 reads CASTTTSGGTETQYF. CDR3 sequence (DNA): TGTGCCAGCACGACCACTAGCGGGGGGACAGAGACCCAGTACTTC.

This chain joins TRBV11-2 and TRBJ1-2; 8 nucleotides line up with TRBD1. Germline CDR1 and CDR2: SGHAT and FQNNGV. The CDR3 totals 14 residues. V lost 5 bases to trimming and J lost 4 bases; unmatched junction nucleotides: 6. The CDR3 is CASSPRGTGYGYTF. CDR3 nucleotide sequence: TGTGCCAGCAGCCCGAGGGGGACAGGCTATGGCTACACCTTC. Complete variable domain (other parts from reference TRBV11-2 and TRBJ1-2): EAGVAQSPRYKIIEKRQSVAFWCNPISGHATLYWYQQILGQGPKLLIQFQNNGVVDDSQLPKDRFSAERLKGVDSTLKIQPAKLEDSAVYLCASSPRGTGYGYTFGSGTRLTVV.

The chain has TRBV7-9 and TRBJ2-5; D may be TRBD1 (6 bases). Trimming shortened V by 5 bases and J by 1 base, and 14 bases separated the two germline ends. Germline CDR1 reads SEHNR; CDR2 reads FQNEAQ (reference sequence). The CDR3 sequence is 15 residues long. CDR3 in amino acids: CASSPVMTGQETQYF. DNA of the CDR3: TGTGCCAGCAGCCCCGTGATGACAGGCCAAGAGACCCAGTACTTC.

The chain couples TRBV19 to TRBJ2-7; 8 positions agree with TRBD1. The CDR3 is made up of 14 amino acids. Germline values: CDR1 LNHDA, CDR2 SQIVND (reference sequence). V was clipped by 7 bases and J by 6 bases; unmatched bases: 11. CDR3 sequence: CASKPWQGAGEQYF. In DNA, the CDR3 is TGTGCCAGTAAACCCTGGCAGGGGGCTGGCGAGCAGTACTTC.

The rearrangement joins TRBV5-4 to TRBJ1-1, with 7 bases that match TRBD1. This CDR3 comprises 15 residues. With V trimmed by 4 bases and J by 8 bases, 14 bases remained unmatched. The germline gives CDR1 SGHNT, CDR2 YYREEE (reference sequence). The CDR3 DNA is TGTGCCAGCAGCCGGGACAGTCTCCCCAAAGGGGAAGCTTTCTTT. Residues: CASSRDSLPKGEAFF.

V gene TRBV3-1 (or the pseudogene TRBV3-2) combines with J gene TRBJ2-5; tentative D call: TRBD2 (6 bases). The ends were cut back, 0 bases at V and 4 bases at J, with 15 bases in the middle. The germline gives CDR1 LGHDT, CDR2 YNNKEL (reference sequence). The CDR3 loop spans 16 amino acids. The CDR3: CASSQDTLAWGETQYF. CDR3 bases: TGTGCCAGCAGCCAAGATACACTAGCATGGGGAGAGACCCAGTACTTC.

The chain joins TRBV24-1 to TRBJ2-1, with 13 bases fitting TRBD2. Germline CDR1 is KGHDR and CDR2 is SFDVKD. This CDR3 is 15 amino acids long. V lost 4 bases and J lost 8; bases outside the gene matches: 4. DNA of the CDR3: TGTGCCACCAGTGACACTAGCGGGAGGGGGGATGAGCAGTTCTTC. It is translated as CATSDTSGRGDEQFF.

This chain connects TRBV28 to TRBJ1-6; TRBD1 matches at 9 bases. CDR1 MDHEN and CDR2 SYDVKM come from the germline V gene. The CDR3 is 15 residues long. Germline trimming cut 7 bases from V and 8 bases from J; bases unmatched to any gene: 9. CDR3 amino acids: CASTPPDRGHSPLHF. CDR3 nucleotides: TGTGCCAGCACCCCCCCGGACAGGGGCCATTCACCCCTCCACTTT.

In regard to this clone: The same CDR3 can be traced to other DNA sequences in this sample. The gene calls are TRBV27 and TRBJ2-7, with 11 bases identical to TRBD1. Germline V gene lookup returns CDR1 MNHEY and CDR2 SMNVEV (reference sequence). Trimming at V came to 3 bases and at J to 3 bases, leaving 1 base not matched to a gene. There are 14 residues in the CDR3. This CDR3 reads CASSLGQGVYEQYF. The CDR3 DNA reads TGTGCCAGCAGTTTGGGACAGGGGGTCTACGAGCAGTACTTC.

The rearrangement links TRBV7-9 to TRBJ1-1; D ambiguous. Germline V lookup: CDR1 SEHNR, CDR2 FQNEAQ (reference sequence). The CDR3 is 12 residues long. Trimming removed 3 bases at V and 4 bases at J, with 6 bases between. The CDR3 sequence: CASSFTITEAFF. The CDR3 nucleotides are TGTGCCAGCAGCTTTACAATCACTGAAGCTTTCTTT.

V gene TRBV19 combines with J gene TRBJ1-5; D perhaps matches TRBD1 (5 bases). There are 15 residues in the CDR3. Germline CDR1 and CDR2: LNHDA and SQIVND (reference sequence). For the CDR3, the DNA is TGTGCTACCAGTGCGGGGCGTATGGGCAATCAGCCCCAGCATTTT. This encodes CATSAGRMGNQPQHF. Based on the CDR3 plus reference TRBV19 and TRBJ1-5, the full variable domain is DGGITQSPKYLFRKEGQNVTLSCEQNLNHDAMYWYRQDPGQGLRLIYYSQIVNDFQKGDIAEGYSVSREKKESFPLTVTSAQKNPTAFYLCATSAGRMGNQPQHFGDGTRLSIL.

The chain joins TRBV10-3 to TRBJ2-3; D uncertain. CDR1 ENHRY and CDR2 SYGVKD come from the germline V gene. CDR3 length: 11 residues. Trimming left V 4 bases short and J 5 bases short, with 4 bases between. The CDR3 is CAISAGDTQYF. CDR3 nucleotide sequence: TGTGCCATCAGTGCCGGAGATACGCAGTATTTT.

The chain recombines TRBV9 with TRBJ2-3; 7 bases agree with TRBD2. The V segment lost 0 bases and the J segment 4 bases; nucleotides outside the gene matches: 5. This CDR3 is built from 15 residues. From germline, CDR1 is SGDLS and CDR2 YYNGEE. CDR3 coding DNA: TGTGCCAGCAGCGTAGCCGGGAGGATTTCAGATACGCAGTATTTT. It translates to CASSVAGRISDTQYF.

This chain uses TRBV5-6 with TRBJ1-3, with 7 bases lining up with TRBD1. The germline gives CDR1 SGHDT, CDR2 YYEEEE. This CDR3 has 17 amino acids. The V segment lost 7 bases and the J segment 0 bases; nucleotides outside the gene matches: 13. As DNA, the CDR3 is TGTGCCAGCTGGCAGGGGGGCAAAGTCTTCTCTGGAAACACCATATATTTT. Amino acids: CASWQGGKVFSGNTIYF.

As concerns this clone: The junction departs from germline at one end; a sequencing error may be responsible. The V and J genes are TRBV7-9 and TRBJ2-7; TRBD2 matches at 9 bases. The CDR3 totals 14 residues. Looked up from germline, CDR1 is SEHNR and CDR2 is FQNEAQ (reference sequence). Here the CDR3 reads CASSLAGQSYEQYF. Written as DNA, the CDR3 is TGTGCCAGCAGCCTAGCGGGGCAGTCCTACGAGCAGTACTTC.

The sample holds a few counts of this clone. This chain joins TRBV3-1 (or the pseudogene TRBV3-2) and TRBJ2-7; 13 nucleotides match TRBD2. J gave up 0 bases and V 6 bases, and 14 bases lay outside the gene matches. Per germline, CDR1 LGHDT and CDR2 YNNKEL (reference sequence). The CDR3 sequence is 19 residues long. The CDR3 region has the DNA TGTGCCAGCAGATCCCCCCCCGGGACTAGCGGGGTGAGCTCCTACGAGCAGTACTTC. Encoded protein: CASRSPPGTSGVSSYEQYF.

The gene calls are TRBV3-1 (or the pseudogene TRBV3-2) and TRBJ2-3; 11 bases map to TRBD2. The CDR3 runs to 15 residues. Germline loops: CDR1 LGHDT, CDR2 YNNKEL (reference sequence). With V trimmed by 0 bases and J by 14 bases, 10 bases remained unmatched. This CDR3 reads CASSQELAGASPPYF. The CDR3 region has the DNA TGTGCCAGCAGCCAAGAACTAGCGGGGGCCTCCCCACCGTATTTT.

The J gene is TRBJ2-5, the V gene TRBV5-1; possibly TRBD2 for D (7 bases). CDR1 and CDR2 from the germline V gene are SGHRS and YFSETQ. The length of the CDR3 is 14 residues. Trimming took 4 bases from V and 7 from J, leaving 17 bases between them. In DNA, the CDR3 is TGCGCCAGCAGCCCCGAGGGGGGGCGCGGGACCCAGTACTTC. Amino acid sequence: CASSPEGGRGTQYF.